The 21 T cell receptor beta chains below all came from one sample that was sequenced in a study of CD8 T cells in ankylosing spondylitis. TCRdb reprocessed the 5' RACE reads with MiXCR, giving one entry per CDR3 protein. The table has about 210,000 distinct CDR3 sequences, 7.3% seen once. Study-wide points: Seemingly distinctive of ankylosing spondylitis blood was a TCR beta motif formed by eight highly homologous variants.

The antigens of these receptors remain unknown. Source material: blood, either unsorted or a sorted T cell fraction (not recorded which). The receptors here all came from a male donor with ankylosing spondylitis.

This clonotype was detected many times. The chain combines TRBV29-1 with TRBJ2-2; 8 bases are shared with TRBD1. This CDR3 comprises 14 residues. From germline, CDR1 is SQVTM and CDR2 ANQGSEA. V shed 5 bases, J shed 1 base, and the junction held 3 bases outside the gene matches. The CDR3, as DNA: TGCAGCGTTACAGGGGGGCGGAACACCGGGGAGCTGTTTTTT. This codes for CSVTGGRNTGELFF.

This clonotype was observed a few times. The CDR3 region is CASSPPRVSNSYSGNTIYF. CDR3 bases: TGTGCCAGCAGCCCTCCGCGGGTCTCCAACTCATACTCTGGAAACACCATATATTTT. This rearrangement joins TRBV11-1 to TRBJ1-3; no firm D call. Germline V CDR1 and CDR2: SGHAT, FQDESV (reference sequence). V lost 5 bases, J lost 0 bases, and 23 bases lay in between. The CDR3 has 19 amino acids.

In its sample, this clonotype was seen many times. The genes are TRBV9 and TRBJ1-2; 9 bases map to TRBD1. There are 15 residues in the CDR3. Germline CDR1 is SGDLS and CDR2 is YYNGEE. V gave up 4 bases and J gave up 1 base; unmatched junction bases: 5. The CDR3 here is CASSTQGARNYGYTF. CDR3 sequence (DNA): TGTGCCAGCAGCACACAGGGGGCTCGTAACTATGGCTACACCTTC.

V is TRBV4-3 and J is TRBJ1-3, with 8 positions matching TRBD1. Germline V gene data show CDR1 as LGHNA and CDR2 as YSLEER. The CDR3 is 17 residues long. V shed 1 base, J shed 3 bases, and the junction held 8 bases outside the gene matches. DNA of the CDR3: TGCGCCAGCAGCCAAGGAACCCAGGGGGCGCTTGGAAACACCATATATTTT. Its protein is CASSQGTQGALGNTIYF.

This clonotype was picked up many times. The rearrangement uses TRBV12-3 or TRBV12-4 and TRBJ1-1, with D possibly being TRBD1 (5 bases). The CDR3 sequence is 13 residues long. Between the trimmed V and J ends, which lost 5 bases and 3 bases, there was a span of 10 bases. CDR3 in amino acids: CASSLGPHTEAFF. The CDR3 coding sequence is TGTGCCAGCAGTCTGGGGCCGCACACTGAAGCTTTCTTT.

This clonotype was found many times. CDR3 bases: TGCAGCGTTGACCTCCCTTCCTATGGCTACACCTTC. Protein sequence: CSVDLPSYGYTF. This chain uses TRBV29-1 with TRBJ1-2; D remains unclear. V dropped 3 bases and J dropped 4 bases, with 9 bases sitting between them. Germline CDR1 and CDR2: SQVTM and ANQGSEA. CDR3 size: 12 residues.

In its sample, this clonotype was seen many times. The rearrangement joins TRBV20-1 to TRBJ1-2, with D unclear. Looked up from germline, CDR1 is DFQATT and CDR2 is SNEGSKA (reference sequence). The CDR3 totals 11 residues. The V end was cut by 2 bases, the J end by 6 bases, with 7 bases between. CDR3 amino acids: CSARRRDGYTF. The CDR3 DNA reads as TGCAGTGCTAGACGTCGGGATGGCTACACCTTC.

This clonotype was observed at least ten times. The chain links TRBV9 to TRBJ2-5; the match to TRBD2 covers 11 bases. V was pared by 6 bases and J by 0 bases, with 4 bases of the junction left unmatched. This CDR3 has 15 amino acids. The V gene's germline CDR1 is SGDLS and CDR2 YYNGEE. The CDR3 bases are TGTGCCAGCACCCCTAGCGGGGGGAACCAAGAGACCCAGTACTTC. Residues: CASTPSGGNQETQYF.

There are many counts of this clonotype. The chain uses TRBV12-3 or TRBV12-4 and TRBJ2-1; TRBD1 matches 8 bases. Losses at the gene ends were 1 base for V and 8 bases for J; bases not matched to a gene: 10. The length of the CDR3 is 16 residues. The DNA of the CDR3 is TGTGCCAGCAGTTTAGGTCGGACAGGGACTTTCGATGAGCAGTTCTTC. Amino acid sequence: CASSLGRTGTFDEQFF.

This chain joins TRBV20-1 and TRBJ1-2; 7 bases align to TRBD1. The germline V gene has CDR1 DFQATT and CDR2 SNEGSKA (reference sequence). J was trimmed by 6 bases and V by 1 base; bases with no gene match: 5. This CDR3 contains 13 residues. The CDR3 DNA reads as TGCAGTGCTAGAGTAGTGACAGGGAATGGCTACACCTTC. Its protein product is CSARVVTGNGYTF.

This clonotype was seen ten or more times. The rearrangement joins TRBV20-1 to TRBJ2-7; D gene uncertain. Between the trimmed V and J ends, which lost 3 bases and 3 bases, there was a span of 9 bases. The length of the CDR3 is 12 residues. Germline loops: CDR1 DFQATT, CDR2 SNEGSKA (reference sequence). CDR3 in DNA: TGCAGTGCTAGGGAAAGTGGCTACGAGCAGTACTTC. It yields the protein CSARESGYEQYF.

Comment on this clonotype: One junction end does not reproduce the germline sequence, and a read error may be involved. The chain recombines TRBV4-2 with TRBJ2-4, with D possibly matching TRBD2 (5 bases). The CDR3 is made up of 17 amino acids. The germline V gene encodes CDR1 LGHNA and CDR2 YNFKEQ. The CDR3 DNA reads as TGTGCCAGCAGCCAAGATACGTCCAGGCTAGCCAAAAACATTCGGTACTTC. It is translated as CASSQDTSRLAKNIRYF.

This clonotype was seen at least ten times. The genes are TRBV27 and TRBJ2-4; D remains ambiguous. Germline assignment: CDR1 MNHEY and CDR2 SMNVEV (reference sequence). Trimming took off 4 bases at V and 8 bases at J, with 6 bases between the two ends. This CDR3 has 11 residues. CDR3 sequence reads: CASSSRDIQYF. CDR3 coding DNA: TGTGCCAGCAGTTCCCGGGACATTCAGTACTTC.

This clonotype was seen at least ten times. This rearrangement joins TRBV6-2 or TRBV6-3 to TRBJ2-2, with D possibly being TRBD1 (5 bases). Trimming took off 5 bases at V and 5 bases at J, with 9 bases between the two ends. The CDR3 spans 13 residues. CDR1 is MNHEY and CDR2 is SVGEGT in the germline V gene. CDR3 loop: CASSIGVTGELFF. Here the CDR3 DNA reads TGTGCCAGCAGTATAGGGGTTACCGGGGAGCTGTTTTTT.

In this sample, this clonotype turned up many times. CDR3 region: CASSLSRRAGNTIYF. The CDR3 region has the DNA TGTGCCAGCAGTTTATCGCGAAGGGCTGGAAACACCATATATTTT. V usage is TRBV27 and J usage is TRBJ1-3; no clear D gene. Trimming removed 0 bases from V and 2 bases from J, with 8 bases in between. Germline values: CDR1 MNHEY, CDR2 SMNVEV (reference sequence). There are 15 residues in the CDR3.

This clonotype was counted ten times or more. V usage is TRBV28 and J usage is TRBJ2-5; no clear D. Trimming stripped 6 bases from V and 1 base from J, with 18 bases between. The CDR3 totals 16 residues. Germline values: CDR1 MDHEN, CDR2 SYDVKM. The CDR3 DNA is TGTGCCAGCAGGGCCAAAACAGAATTTACCCAAGAGACCCAGTACTTC. Its translation: CASRAKTEFTQETQYF.

Many counts were recorded for this clonotype. V usage is TRBV4-3 and J usage is TRBJ1-6; D is unclear. This CDR3 has 18 residues. Trimming removed 1 base from V and 0 bases from J, with 13 bases in between. From germline, CDR1 is LGHNA and CDR2 YSLEER. This CDR3 reads CASSQVGRKSSYNSPLHF. DNA of the CDR3: TGCGCCAGCAGCCAAGTGGGTCGGAAGAGCTCCTATAATTCACCCCTCCACTTT.

In this sample, this clonotype turned up many times. The chain employs TRBV19 and TRBJ1-5, with 9 bases that match TRBD1. This CDR3 is 17 amino acids long. Germline assignment: CDR1 LNHDA and CDR2 SQIVND (reference sequence). J was trimmed by 1 base and V by 3 bases; bases with no gene match: 7. This chain's CDR3 is CASSIGTGRGSNQPQHF. CDR3 bases: TGTGCCAGTAGTATCGGGACAGGGAGGGGGAGCAATCAGCCCCAGCATTTT.

The chain joins TRBV4-2 to TRBJ2-3, with D maybe TRBD2 (5 bases). Trimming removed 2 bases at V and 1 base at J, with 10 bases between. The germline V gene has CDR1 LGHNA and CDR2 YNFKEQ. The CDR3 sequence is 15 residues long. DNA of the CDR3: TGTGCCAGCAGCCAATTGGACTCCGGCACAGATACGCAGTATTTT. As protein: CASSQLDSGTDTQYF.

The chain employs TRBV20-1 and TRBJ2-2; D uncertain. Trimming took off 4 bases at V and 3 bases at J, with 3 bases between the two ends. There are 11 residues in the CDR3. CDR1 and CDR2 (germline): DFQATT, SNEGSKA (reference sequence). CDR3 residues: CSAKHTGELFF. CDR3 nucleotides: TGCAGTGCTAAGCACACCGGGGAGCTGTTTTTT.

This clonotype was recorded many times. The gene calls are TRBV6-1 and TRBJ1-1; D ambiguous. Germline V gene lookup returns CDR1 MNHNS and CDR2 SASEGT. The length of the CDR3 is 14 residues. Trimming removed 7 bases from V and 4 bases from J, with 16 bases in between. In nucleotides, the CDR3 is TGTGCCAGCATTGGGTCCTTGGGCTCCACTGAAGCTTTCTTT. Encoded protein: CASIGSLGSTEAFF.